Below are 27 T cell receptor beta chains sequenced from a single sample in a study of control samples from healthy donors and cancer patients (dated by TCRdb to about 2020). Library method: the immunoSEQ multiplex PCR assay. TCRdb's version of the immuneACCESS table is confined to in-frame rearrangements and falls short of the full clone set. An unresolved V gene accounts for under half of the shortfall where checked; the remainder is of unknown origin. The sample profile shows roughly 150,000 clones; over 85% of them were found once. Approximately 5.7% of the sample rests with the top ten. The sequenced sample was blood. The source is a young man in good health.

The chain couples TRBV30 to TRBJ1-1, with TRBD1 matching 7 bases. The CDR3 spans 13 residues. V shed 2 bases, J shed 9 bases, and the junction held 9 bases outside the gene matches. CDR1 GTSNPN and CDR2 SVGIG come from the germline V gene (reference sequence). The CDR3 is CAWSFLPGQKAFF. The CDR3, as DNA: TGTGCCTGGAGTTTCTTACCGGGACAGAAAGCTTTCTTT.

The V call is TRBV12-3 or TRBV12-4, the J call TRBJ2-7; D is uncertain. CDR3 length: 12 residues. Trimming stripped 4 bases from V and 5 bases from J, with 9 bases between. CDR3 region: CASSSVSHEQYF. The CDR3 bases are TGTGCCAGCAGTTCGGTCAGCCACGAGCAGTACTTC.

The chain employs TRBV2 and TRBJ1-4, with 7 bases fitting TRBD1. The CDR3 runs 14 residues. Trimming cost V 8 bases and J 0 bases; bases outside gene matches: 3. CDR1 is SNHLY and CDR2 is FYNNEI in the germline V gene. For the CDR3, the DNA is TGTGCCAGCGGGGGACAGACAACTAATGAAAAACTGTTTTTT. Its protein is CASGGQTTNEKLFF.

This chain joins TRBV5-1 and TRBJ2-2; 11 bases are a match to TRBD2. The ends lost 4 bases at V and 7 bases at J; junction bases unmatched: 9. Looked up from germline, CDR1 is SGHRS and CDR2 is YFSETQ. CDR3 length: 16 amino acids. DNA for the CDR3: TGCGCCAGCAGCCCCGTAGCGGGGGGGCACGGCGGGGAGCTGTTTTTT. Translated, it gives CASSPVAGGHGGELFF.

This chain connects TRBV7-9 to TRBJ2-7; maybe TRBD1 (5 bases). This CDR3 is built from 14 residues. CDR1 and CDR2 (germline): SEHNR, FQNEAQ (reference sequence). Between the trimmed V and J ends, which lost 4 bases and 4 bases, there was a span of 14 bases. Here the CDR3 DNA reads TGTGCCAGCAGCTCTGTGGTAGGGGTTTACGAGCAGTACTTC. It yields the protein CASSSVVGVYEQYF.

The V call is TRBV28, the J call TRBJ2-3; 7 bases line up with TRBD2. Germline assignment: CDR1 MDHEN and CDR2 SYDVKM. The CDR3 sequence is 19 residues long. After removal of 4 bases from V and 5 bases from J, the junction contained 21 bases not matched to a gene. The CDR3 DNA follows: TGTGCCAGCAGTTCTCCCGCCAACCTAGGCGGGAGTGCCGGAGATACGCAGTATTTT. Amino acid sequence: CASSSPANLGGSAGDTQYF.

The V call is TRBV28, the J call TRBJ2-7; D perhaps matches TRBD1 (5 bases). There are 15 residues in the CDR3. Between the trimmed V and J ends, which lost 5 bases and 2 bases, there was a span of 16 bases. Germline V gene data show CDR1 as MDHEN and CDR2 as SYDVKM. The CDR3 DNA reads as TGTGCCAGCAGTCCTCCTGGGGCGGTTACCTACGAGCAGTACTTC. It is translated as CASSPPGAVTYEQYF.

The chain links TRBV27 to TRBJ2-1, with D possibly being TRBD1 (6 bases). The germline V gene encodes CDR1 MNHEY and CDR2 SMNVEV (reference sequence). The V end was cut by 8 bases, the J end by 2 bases, with 13 bases between. This CDR3 region has 14 residues. CDR3: CASSYRDPYNEQFF. CDR3 DNA sequence: TGTGCCAGCTCTTACAGGGACCCCTACAATGAGCAGTTCTTC.

This clone was counted once. V is TRBV5-1 and J is TRBJ2-1; 13 bases align to TRBD2. V was clipped by 4 bases and J by 9 bases; unmatched bases: 10. The length of the CDR3 is 16 residues. Germline CDR1 and CDR2: SGHRS and YFSETQ. The CDR3 DNA reads TGCGCCAGCAGCACCGGTCCGGGACTAGCGGGATCTGAGCAGTTCTTC. This encodes CASSTGPGLAGSEQFF.

The chain uses TRBV6-5 and TRBJ2-2, with D perhaps matching TRBD1 (5 bases). V gave up 4 bases and J gave up 3 bases, with 15 bases separating them. The CDR3 totals 16 residues. Germline V gene data show CDR1 as MNHEY and CDR2 as SVGAGI. CDR3 nucleotide sequence: TGTGCCAGCAGTTCCCCTCGGCAGGGATACACCGGGGAGCTGTTTTTT. Encoded protein: CASSSPRQGYTGELFF.

This clone was picked up one time. The chain joins TRBV25-1 to TRBJ1-1; D unclear. Trimming shortened V by 6 bases and J by 1 base, and 3 bases separated the two germline ends. The CDR3 extends over 11 amino acids. Germline CDR1 reads MGHDK; CDR2 reads SYGVNS. CDR3 sequence (DNA): TGTGCCAGCAGGGGGAACACTGAAGCTTTCTTT. The encoded protein is CASRGNTEAFF.

The chain recombines TRBV9 with TRBJ2-1, with a possible D match to TRBD2 (5 bases). V lost 4 bases to trimming and J lost 7 bases, with 21 bases between them. CDR1 and CDR2 from the germline V gene are SGDLS and YYNGEE. The CDR3 runs 16 residues. The CDR3 bases are TGTGCCAGCAGCATCCGTCTAGCAAAGGATCGAAATGAGCAGTTCTTC. Translated: CASSIRLAKDRNEQFF.

This clone was picked up one time. The chain has TRBV5-5 and TRBJ1-2; TRBD1 agrees at 12 bases. The germline V gene has CDR1 SGHKS and CDR2 YYEKEE (reference sequence). After removal of 4 bases from V and 4 bases from J, the junction contained 5 bases not matched to a gene. This CDR3 region has 15 residues. The CDR3 loop is CASSPGQGAGYGYTF. Here the CDR3 DNA reads TGTGCCAGCAGCCCGGGACAGGGGGCAGGCTATGGCTACACCTTC.

J is TRBJ1-2 and V is TRBV6-4; unclear D gene. Germline lookup yields CDR1 MRHNA and CDR2 SNTAGT. CDR3 length: 15 residues. V gave up 2 bases and J gave up 2 bases, with 12 bases separating them. The CDR3 DNA follows: TGTGCCAGCAGTGACCCAGGTGGGCAGAACTATGGCTACACCTTC. This encodes CASSDPGGQNYGYTF.

This rearrangement joins TRBV12-3 or TRBV12-4 to TRBJ1-4; a possible D gene is TRBD1 (5 bases). The V end was cut by 8 bases, the J end by 8 bases, with 12 bases between. The CDR3 sequence is 12 residues long. The CDR3 loop reads CASALGPEKLFF. The CDR3 nucleotides are TGTGCCAGCGCTCTGGGGCCGGAAAAACTGTTTTTT.

This chain joins TRBV14 and TRBJ1-2, with D tentatively TRBD1 (6 bases). Between the trimmed V and J ends, which lost 2 bases and 0 bases, there was a span of 19 bases. The germline gives CDR1 SGHDN, CDR2 FVKESK. The CDR3 sequence is 18 residues long. DNA of the CDR3: TGTGCCAGCAGCCAAAAAACATACGGACAGTCGACTAACTATGGCTACACCTTC. Translating gives CASSQKTYGQSTNYGYTF.

The chain couples TRBV19 to TRBJ1-1; unclear D gene. The CDR3 covers 15 residues. V lost 5 bases, J lost 0 bases, and 13 bases lay in between. CDR1 and CDR2 from the germline V gene are LNHDA and SQIVND (reference sequence). CDR3 nucleotide sequence: TGTGCCAGTAGTGCTTCGACGGATTTGAACACTGAAGCTTTCTTT. Residues: CASSASTDLNTEAFF.

This chain connects TRBV24-1 to TRBJ1-5; D is unresolved. The V and J ends lost 9 bases and 12 bases respectively, with 8 bases between them. The length of the CDR3 is 9 residues. Germline CDR1 KGHDR, CDR2 SFDVKD. The chain's CDR3 is CATYTDQHF. For the CDR3, the DNA is TGTGCCACCTATACAGACCAGCATTTT.

This chain joins TRBV4-3 and TRBJ2-7; 12 bases are a match to TRBD1. Germline V CDR1 and CDR2: LGHNA, YSLEER. With 4 bases clipped from V and 4 bases from J, the junction kept 2 bases outside the gene matches. The CDR3 is 14 residues long. CDR3 sequence reads: CASSRGQGAYEQYF. In DNA form, the CDR3 reads TGCGCCAGCAGCCGGGGACAGGGGGCTTACGAGCAGTACTTC.

The V and J genes are TRBV28 and TRBJ1-5, with a weak D call TRBD1 (6 bases). The V and J ends lost 10 bases and 2 bases respectively, with 12 bases between them. Germline V gives CDR1 MDHEN, CDR2 SYDVKM. The CDR3 loop spans 13 amino acids. The CDR3 DNA reads TGTGCCACCCGGGGGCCGGGCAATCAGCCCCAGCATTTT. Translation gives CATRGPGNQPQHF.

For the CDR3, the DNA is TGTGCCATCAGTGAGCCTGGACAGGGGCGAGAAGCTTTCTTT. It is translated as CAISEPGQGREAFF. The genes are TRBV10-3 and TRBJ1-1; 9 bases agree with TRBD1. CDR3 size: 14 residues. The V gene end was trimmed by 2 bases and the J gene end by 8 bases; junction bases not matched to a gene: 6. Germline CDR1 and CDR2: ENHRY and SYGVKD.

The chain is built from TRBV3-1 (or the pseudogene TRBV3-2) and TRBJ2-5; 10 nucleotides line up with TRBD2. Looked up from germline, CDR1 is LGHDT and CDR2 is YNNKEL (reference sequence). This CDR3 spans 15 amino acids. V was clipped by 5 bases and J by 3 bases; unmatched bases: 6. CDR3: CASSSLGLAKETQYF. Written as DNA, the CDR3 is TGTGCCAGCAGCTCCCTGGGACTAGCGAAAGAGACCCAGTACTTC.

CDR3 amino acids: CASSHTWGYTF. CDR3 coding DNA: TGTGCCAGCAGCCATACGTGGGGCTACACCTTC. V is TRBV7-9 and J is TRBJ1-2; D remains ambiguous. This CDR3 comprises 11 residues. The germline V gene encodes CDR1 SEHNR and CDR2 FQNEAQ (reference sequence). The V and J ends lost 5 bases and 8 bases respectively, with 9 bases between them.

This rearrangement joins TRBV2 to TRBJ2-1, with 8 nucleotides matching TRBD2. Per germline, CDR1 SNHLY and CDR2 FYNNEI. The CDR3 consists of 16 residues. With V trimmed by 4 bases and J by 5 bases, 10 bases remained unmatched. CDR3 nucleotides: TGTGCCAGCAGTGGCTTGGCGGGAGGCGAGGACAATGAGCAGTTCTTC. Its translation: CASSGLAGGEDNEQFF. Full variable domain (outside the CDR3, taken from reference TRBV2 and TRBJ2-1): EPEVTQTPSHQVTQMGQEVILRCVPISNHLYFYWYRQILGQKVEFLVSFYNNEISEKSEIFDDQFSVERPDGSNFTLKIRSTKLEDSAMYFCASSGLAGGEDNEQFFGPGTRLTVL.

This chain links TRBV12-5 with TRBJ1-1, with D tentatively TRBD1 (6 bases). V shed 3 bases and J shed 0 bases, with 14 bases lying between them. CDR3 length: 16 amino acids. Germline V lookup: CDR1 LGHNT, CDR2 FRNRAP. The DNA for the CDR3 is TGTGCTAGTGGTTTCCCGTTGACAGGCATGAACACTGAAGCTTTCTTT. It is translated as CASGFPLTGMNTEAFF. The variable domain in full, with the rest retrieved from reference TRBV12-5 and TRBJ1-1, is DARVTQTPRHKVTEMGQEVTMRCQPILGHNTVFWYRQTMMQGLELLAYFRNRAPLDDSGMPKDRFSAEMPDATLATLKIQPSEPRDSAVYFCASGFPLTGMNTEAFFGQGTRLTVV.

The chain links TRBV7-3 to TRBJ2-7; 8 positions match TRBD1. The CDR3 runs 12 residues. V lost 4 bases, J lost 8 bases, and 4 bases stayed unmatched. The germline V gene has CDR1 SGHTA and CDR2 FQGTGA. The CDR3: CASSSGQGKQYF. Written as DNA, the CDR3 is TGTGCCAGCAGCTCCGGACAGGGAAAGCAGTACTTC.

The chain carries TRBV6-1 and TRBJ2-1; TRBD1 agrees at 8 bases. Germline values: CDR1 MNHNS, CDR2 SASEGT. The CDR3 is 15 amino acids. Trimming at V came to 0 bases and at J to 3 bases, leaving 1 base not matched to a gene. Written as DNA, the CDR3 is TGTGCCAGCAGTGAAGCAACAGGGGGCTACAATGAGCAGTTCTTC. Translating it yields CASSEATGGYNEQFF.